The subject of this entry is one T cell receptor (beta chain). What it binds is unknown. This specimen comes from a study of cytomegalovirus exposure and HLA in healthy donors. Study-wide results and caveats: Per published accounts, TCR beta sequences correctly predicted the HLA-A and HLA-B alleles of most subjects. With later analysis, a missense DCLRE1C variant became linked to TCR beta V- and J-gene trimming. Immune exposure was documented only through CMV serostatus. The authors enumerated 150 to 200 TCR beta chains as linked to cytomegalovirus.

CDR3 length: 13 amino acids. V lost 5 bases, J lost 1 base, and 8 bases lay in between. CDR1 is SEHNR and CDR2 is FQNEAQ in the germline V gene (reference sequence). In the PCR, 60 Vbeta and 13 Jbeta primers were used. Generated by immunoSEQ multiplex PCR, the TCRdb table keeps only in-frame clones and is missing some. Here the sample spans about 160,000 clones, around four fifths being singletons. The clonotype comes from a woman between 45 and 60 years old in good health and CMV-seropositive. The specimen was PBMCs. This sequence joins TRBV7-9 and TRBJ1-1, with D possibly being TRBD1 (5 bases). The CDR3 here is CASSLGQNTEAFF. The CDR3 DNA reads TGTGCCAGCAGCCTTGGACAGAACACTGAAGCTTTCTTT. Combining the CDR3 with reference TRBV7-9 and TRBJ1-1 gives the whole variable domain DTGVSQNPRHKITKRGQNVTFRCDPISEHNRLYWYRQTLGQGPEFLTYFQNEAQLEKSRLLSDRFSAERPKGSFSTLEIQRTEQGDSAMYLCASSLGQNTEAFFGQGTRLTVV.